Detailed here is one TCR beta chain. What it binds is unknown. The data originate from a study of PD-1 blockade in classical Hodgkin lymphoma. Study-level points and caveats: Complete responders matched newly diagnosed patients in baseline diversity. Undefined causes, possibly disease activity or prior therapy, underlie the repertoire differences. Compared with healthy donors, newly diagnosed patients reportedly showed lower baseline TCR diversity.

Every patient experienced relapse after autologous stem cell transplantation, and brentuximab vedotin exposure varied. Profiling relied on immunoSEQ multiplex PCR, and the TCRdb table lists in-frame clones only, not all of them. The sample has under 95,000 clones, just over 90% seen once; the top ten hold approximately 8%. Trimming cost V 0 bases and J 1 base, with 7 bases left between them. Germline V gives CDR1 SGDLS, CDR2 YYNGEE. This CDR3 region has 14 residues. V usage is TRBV9 and J usage is TRBJ1-1, with D hard to call. This specimen consisted of peripheral blood mononuclear cells (PBMCs), obtained at baseline. The clonotype was recovered from a human donor with classical Hodgkin lymphoma. CDR3 residues: CASSVGGENTEAFF. The CDR3 DNA reads as TGTGCCAGCAGCGTAGGAGGAGAGAACACTGAAGCTTTCTTT.